Presented here are 21 T cell receptor beta chains from one specimen sequenced in a study of T-cell reconstitution after alpha-beta-depleted transplantation in children. A library of TCRbeta sequences, prepared with unique molecular identifiers, was generated. One entry per CDR3 protein results from TCRdb running MiXCR on the PCR reads. Altogether tens of thousands of distinct CDR3 sequences are present, around 7% being singletons, with the ten largest covering around 25%. Whole-study results and caveats: Several hundred expanded graft clones reportedly supplied alpha-beta T cells about two months after transplant.

Their recognized antigens are unknown. The sequences come from peripheral blood, collected 60 days after TCRalphabeta/CD19-depleted stem cell transplant. These TCRs come from a child under two years old who had a stem cell transplant for acute myeloid leukemia, so the T cells may come from the graft donor.

The sample holds many counts of this clonotype. The CDR3 DNA follows: TGTGCCAGCAGCCAAGGGTGGGGGAATACGCAGTATTTT. Protein product: CASSQGWGNTQYF. This sequence joins TRBV4-2 and TRBJ2-3, with D possibly called TRBD1 or TRBD2 (5 bases each). Germline V gene sequence: CDR1 LGHNA, CDR2 YNFKEQ. Trimming took off 1 base at V and 7 bases at J, with 9 bases between the two ends. The CDR3 consists of 13 residues.

This clonotype was seen ten or more times. The chain combines TRBV9 with TRBJ2-4; a weak D match, TRBD2 (6 bases). The CDR3 is made up of 15 amino acids. V shed 0 bases and J shed 2 bases, with 9 bases lying between them. CDR1 and CDR2 from the germline V gene are SGDLS and YYNGEE. The CDR3 DNA reads as TGTGCCAGCAGCGTAGCGGGGGAAACCAAAAACATTCAGTACTTC. Translation: CASSVAGETKNIQYF.

The sample holds many counts of this clonotype. The chain recombines TRBV9 with TRBJ2-3; 9 bases line up with TRBD2. Germline loops: CDR1 SGDLS, CDR2 YYNGEE. CDR3 size: 15 residues. After removal of 3 bases from V and 4 bases from J, the junction contained 6 bases not matched to a gene. The CDR3 loop is CASSDGRTSADTQYF. Here the CDR3 DNA reads TGTGCCAGCAGCGATGGAAGGACTAGCGCAGATACGCAGTATTTT. The full variable domain, its missing parts supplied by reference TRBV9 and TRBJ2-3, is DSGVTQTPKHLITATGQRVTLRCSPRSGDLSVYWYQQSLDQGLQFLIQYYNGEERAKGNILERFSAQQFPDLHSELNLSSLELGDSALYFCASSDGRTSADTQYFGPGTRLTVL.

This clonotype has at least ten counts. The chain combines TRBV24-1 with TRBJ1-2; 10 positions agree with TRBD1. Germline V CDR1 and CDR2: KGHDR, SFDVKD. V trimming: 4 bases; J trimming: 9 bases; junction bases outside the gene matches: 10. CDR3 length equals 15 residues. The CDR3 DNA sequence: TGTGCCACCAGTGAATACCGGGACAGGGGAGAAAGCTACACCTTC. Amino acids: CATSEYRDRGESYTF.

This clonotype was detected ten times or more. The chain is built from TRBV4-3 and TRBJ2-7, with D maybe TRBD1 (6 bases). This CDR3 region has 15 residues. Germline values: CDR1 LGHNA, CDR2 YSLEER. The ends were cut back, 0 bases at V and 0 bases at J, with 9 bases in the middle. The CDR3 here is CASSQEQGSSYEQYF. As DNA, the CDR3 is TGCGCCAGCAGCCAAGAACAGGGCAGCTCCTACGAGCAGTACTTC.

By proportion, this clonotype is medium-sized (0.01 to 0.1%). The chain joins TRBV7-9 to TRBJ2-1, with D unclear. The CDR3 is 14 residues long. Per the germline V gene, CDR1 is SEHNR and CDR2 is FQNEAQ (reference sequence). With 1 base removed from V and 6 bases from J, the gap between germline ends came to 10 bases. CDR3 amino acids: CASSLVLAANEQFF. CDR3 bases: TGTGCCAGCAGCTTAGTTCTGGCGGCCAATGAGCAGTTCTTC.

A remark on this clonotype: This may come from a read error, since a much larger clone is one base off. The rearrangement uses TRBV4-1 and TRBJ1-2, with TRBD1 identical over 7 bases. J was trimmed by 4 bases and V by 3 bases; bases with no gene match: 8. Germline V gene sequence: CDR1 MGHRA, CDR2 YSYEKL. CDR3 length: 15 residues. CDR3 sequence reads: CASSQPQGPFYGYTF. The CDR3 region has the DNA TGCGCCAGCAGCCAGCCACAGGGGCCCTTCTATGGCTACACCTTC.

In its sample, this clonotype was seen a few times. This rearrangement joins TRBV4-3 to TRBJ2-3; D not certain. The length of the CDR3 is 14 residues. V lost 4 bases, J lost 6 bases, and 14 bases lay in between. CDR1 and CDR2 (germline): LGHNA, YSLEER. The CDR3 nucleotides read TGCGCCAGCAGCCGCTTTAACGTTAGGGATACGCAGTATTTT. It translates to CASSRFNVRDTQYF.

This clonotype was counted only a few times. This chain links TRBV7-8 with TRBJ2-5; 11 nucleotides agree with TRBD2. The CDR3 is made up of 18 amino acids. After removal of 1 base from V and 7 bases from J, the junction contained 14 bases not matched to a gene. Germline V gene lookup returns CDR1 SGHVS and CDR2 FQNEAQ. CDR3 sequence reads: CASSLGRTSGQRSLTQYF. DNA of the CDR3: TGTGCCAGCAGCTTAGGGCGGACTAGCGGGCAACGATCACTGACCCAGTACTTC.

This clonotype was picked up many times. The chain uses TRBV7-3 and TRBJ2-7; 10 bases match TRBD1. In germline, CDR1 is SGHTA, CDR2 FQGTGA. The CDR3 runs 12 residues. V lost 9 bases, J lost 5 bases, and 4 bases stayed unmatched. In DNA form, the CDR3 reads TGTGCCAGTGGACAGGGGGGAGACGAGCAGTACTTC. This translates into CASGQGGDEQYF.

The sample holds many counts of this clonotype. The chain links TRBV10-3 to TRBJ2-2; the D is unclear. Trimming removed 3 bases from V and 0 bases from J, with 14 bases in between. This CDR3 has 17 amino acids. The germline V gene encodes CDR1 ENHRY and CDR2 SYGVKD. CDR3 in DNA: TGTGCCATCAGTGACCTTGACGGTCCCACGAACACCGGGGAGCTGTTTTTT. It translates to CAISDLDGPTNTGELFF.

This clonotype was seen ten or more times. The chain recombines TRBV6-5 with TRBJ2-2; D may match TRBD1 or TRBD2 (5 bases each). Germline CDR1 MNHEY, CDR2 SVGAGI. V was shortened by 2 bases and J by 4 bases, with 11 bases between the two germline ends. CDR3 size: 15 residues. The CDR3: CASSYIPGTTGELFF. CDR3 sequence (DNA): TGTGCCAGCAGTTACATTCCAGGGACCACCGGGGAGCTGTTTTTT.

The table lists this clonotype with many counts. V is TRBV24-1 and J is TRBJ2-1, with 9 bases aligning to TRBD1. The V gene end was trimmed by 9 bases and the J gene end by 7 bases; junction bases not matched to a gene: 6. The CDR3 runs to 13 residues. Germline assignment: CDR1 KGHDR and CDR2 SFDVKD. The CDR3 DNA reads as TGTGCCACCCGGGGAGGGACAGGGAATGAGCAGTTCTTC. Its translation is CATRGGTGNEQFF.

This clonotype was found many times. The chain combines TRBV4-3 with TRBJ1-5; the match to TRBD1 covers 7 bases. CDR1 is LGHNA and CDR2 is YSLEER in the germline V gene. With 0 bases clipped from V and 2 bases from J, the junction kept 4 bases outside the gene matches. The CDR3 has 16 residues. CDR3 protein: CASSQDRGYGNQPQHF. The CDR3 DNA reads TGCGCCAGCAGCCAAGACAGGGGGTACGGCAATCAGCCCCAGCATTTT.

This clonotype has ten or more counts. The CDR3 spells CASSLAGRAPTDTQYF. The DNA of the CDR3 is TGCGCCAGCAGCTTGGCGGGACGGGCACCCACAGATACGCAGTATTTT. V usage is TRBV5-1 and J usage is TRBJ2-3; D is tentatively TRBD1 or TRBD2 (5 bases each). The germline V and J ends were trimmed by 0 bases and 2 bases, with 13 bases remaining between them. Germline-derived CDR1 and CDR2 are SGHRS and YFSETQ. The CDR3 loop spans 16 amino acids.

This clonotype was seen a handful of times. J is TRBJ1-1 and V is TRBV25-1; D gene unclear. This CDR3 region has 13 residues. Germline CDR1 and CDR2: MGHDK and SYGVNS. Trimming removed 1 base from V and 7 bases from J, with 10 bases in between. CDR3 protein: CASSELGSVEAFF. CDR3 nucleotide sequence: TGTGCCAGCAGTGAATTGGGGTCGGTTGAAGCTTTCTTT.

The sample holds many counts of this clonotype. V and J are TRBV20-1 and TRBJ1-1; D perhaps matches TRBD1 (6 bases). Germline CDR1 DFQATT, CDR2 SNEGSKA (reference sequence). The CDR3 is made up of 13 amino acids. Deletions cut 4 bases from V and 2 bases from J, with 11 bases between. This CDR3 reads CSAIHRVNTEAFF. CDR3 DNA: TGCAGTGCTATCCACAGGGTAAACACTGAAGCTTTCTTT.

This sequence joins TRBV28 and TRBJ2-5, with D tentatively TRBD2 (5 bases). Germline assignment: CDR1 MDHEN and CDR2 SYDVKM. V was pared by 5 bases and J by 5 bases, with 15 bases between. This CDR3 contains 14 residues. CDR3 nucleotides: TGTGCCAGCAGTCCGGAGGTGCCCAACGAGACCCAGTACTTC. It specifies CASSPEVPNETQYF.

This clonotype has ten or more counts. The chain employs TRBV27 and TRBJ1-2, with 9 bases that match TRBD1. Germline V lookup: CDR1 MNHEY, CDR2 SMNVEV (reference sequence). The V segment lost 5 bases and the J segment 4 bases; nucleotides outside the gene matches: 8. CDR3 length: 15 amino acids. The CDR3 coding sequence is TGTGCCAGCAGTCCAAGGGACAGGGTGGCCTATGGCTACACCTTC. It codes for CASSPRDRVAYGYTF.

This clonotype showed up many times. The chain recombines TRBV4-2 with TRBJ2-1; D is perhaps TRBD2 (6 bases). V was pared by 0 bases and J by 5 bases, with 17 bases between. CDR1 and CDR2 (germline): LGHNA, YNFKEQ. The CDR3 totals 17 residues. The CDR3 protein is CASSQDLVGGPDNEQFF. CDR3 bases: TGTGCCAGCAGCCAAGATTTGGTCGGAGGGCCGGACAATGAGCAGTTCTTC.

This rearrangement joins TRBV7-2 to TRBJ2-5, with D hard to call. Germline V gene lookup returns CDR1 SGHTA and CDR2 FQGNSA. V lost 1 base and J lost 1, with 7 bases in between. The CDR3 spans 14 residues. Here the CDR3 DNA reads TGTGCCAGCAGCTTAGACAGCCTCCAAGAGACCCAGTACTTC. This gives the protein CASSLDSLQETQYF.